A selection of T cell receptor beta chains follows, all from one sample in a study of shared T cell receptors in the human thymus. The protocol was immunoSEQ multiplex PCR, while the TCRdb copy is restricted to in-frame clones and leaves out a portion. The table has hundreds of thousands of clones, around 89% seen once; the top ten hold about 0.01%. The same sample was also used in a study of human thymus T cells.

The sample taken for sequencing was thymocytes. The origin of the receptors is a boy younger than two with a congenital heart defect. The CDR3 runs from the conserved cysteine through the conserved F or W. A D gene is named only where the DNA matches it firmly.

>TRBD1|TRBJ2-5|TRBV11-2
CASRTTGAKTQYF
>TRBD1|TRBJ2-1|TRBV10-3
CATRGRGCNEQFF
>TRBD2|TRBJ2-1|TRBV10-1
CASSASGSPYNEQFF
>NA|TRBJ2-3|TRBV12-5
CASGLVTGATPGSTTDTQYF
>NA|TRBJ2-6|TRBV30
CASSGGRASGANVLTF
>TRBD1|TRBJ2-7|TRBV4-3
CASSQEVETGISNEQYF
>TRBD1|TRBJ1-2|TRBV9
CASSSSQGAGGYTF
>NA|TRBJ2-3|TRBV28
CASSPPGGATPAGPAPIDTQYF
>NA|TRBJ2-7|TRBV14
CASSQAGPYEQYF
>TRBD2|TRBJ2-3|TRBV9
CASSDLLAGGRGTDTQYF
>TRBD1|TRBJ2-1|TRBV2
CASRIAGTGGYNEQFF
>NA|TRBJ1-1|TRBV5-5
CASSLDNEAFF
>NA|TRBJ2-7|TRBV28
CASSASAGPEQYF
>TRBD1|TRBJ1-2|TRBV6-1
CASSTYGDRDYGYTF
>NA|TRBJ2-1|TRBV5-6
CASSLSSSGYNEQFF
>TRBD1|TRBJ2-4|TRBV19
CASSPRTGALAKNIQYF
>NA|TRBJ2-7|TRBV7-9
CASSLLGSEQYF
>NA|TRBJ2-2|TRBV21-1
CASSEYRGRPGELFF
>TRBD2|TRBJ2-1|TRBV9
CASSEGLADEQFF
>NA|TRBJ1-2|TRBV27
CASSLGGQGYGYTF
>TRBD2|TRBJ2-3|TRBV9
CASSPSLAGNTDTQYF
>TRBD1|TRBJ1-4|TRBV19
CASRRDRVNEKLFF
>NA|TRBJ1-1|TRBV12-5
CASGVRAFEAFF
>TRBD2|TRBJ2-3|TRBV4-2
CASSPSTSGTDTQYF
>NA|TRBJ2-7|TRBV4-3
CASSQDLGRGWFYEQYF
>NA|TRBJ2-5|TRBV6-5
CASRSTDQETQYF
>NA|TRBJ1-3|TRBV2
CASSLGRAGNTIYF
>TRBD1|TRBJ2-7|TRBV7-9
CASSIGTGGYEQYF
>TRBD2|TRBJ2-2|TRBV6-1
CASSDLAGVETGELFF
>TRBD1|TRBJ1-5|TRBV18
CASLQGKDQPQHF
>NA|TRBJ2-3|TRBV20-1
CSTSGTDTQYF
>NA|TRBJ2-7|TRBV20-1
CSAPRGPRRAF
>NA|TRBJ2-2|TRBV7-9
CASSAPQGVDTGELFF
>TRBD1|TRBJ1-2|TRBV23-1
CASSQCHRDRRYGYTF
>TRBD1|TRBJ1-4|TRBV13
CASSLVRTGGPREKLFF
>NA|TRBJ2-3|TRBV7-8
CASTPGLCTDTQYF
>TRBD1|TRBJ2-7|TRBV5-6
CASSSGGQEQYF
>NA|TRBJ2-7|TRBV11-3
CASSFSSTSCEQYF
>TRBD2|TRBJ2-2|TRBV10-1
CASSDSGRGGTGELFF
>TRBD2|TRBJ2-1|TRBV27
CASRGTRGQNEQFF
>TRBD2|TRBJ2-7|TRBV19
CASSHRLAGSYEQYF
>TRBD1|TRBJ1-3|TRBV9
CASSTPRGPGNTIYF
>TRBD1|TRBJ1-1|TRBV5-1
CASSLGTGGGTEAFF
>TRBD2|TRBJ2-5|TRBV5-4
CASSQLAGGSQETQYF